This T cell receptor (beta chain) was recorded in a study of breast tumors, draining lymph nodes, adjacent tissues (dated by TCRdb to about 2016). For the wider study: TCR beta repertoires were compared across tumor, adjacent nontumor tissue and axillary lymph nodes obtained from breast cancer patients. In human breast cancer, the study set out to assess how tumor, surrounding tissue and draining lymph node repertoires relate to one another and whether T cells might be exchanged between them.

The full study reports these points: A scenario in which most tumor T cells derive from the lymph node and then expand within tumor tissue was judged to be consistent with the data. The similarity between tumor and nontumor tissue repertoires was significantly greater in luminal-like breast cancer than in basal-like breast cancer. The conclusion that tumor T cells originate in lymph nodes was framed as consistent with a hypothesis rather than directly demonstrated. T-cell repertoire diversity in tumors was found to be lower than in lymph nodes but higher than in nontumor tissue, and preferential V and J gene usage was observed.

V is reduced by 3 bases and J by 4 bases, leaving a spacing of 10 bases between them. CDR1 and CDR2 (SQVTM, ANQGSEA) derive from the germline V gene. The CDR3 contains 13 residues, cysteine and phenylalanine counted. CDR3 DNA only is kept here, 39 bases in frame from base 1. The sequencing machine was an Illumina HiSeq 2000. TCR beta chain libraries were generated by multiplex PCR amplification. High-throughput sequencing was used to analyze the amplified TCR beta chain products. In TCRdb, the public reads were trimmed at Q25 with fastp and aligned with MiXCR, with productive beta chains retained. Merged by CDR3 protein, the rows form single entries marked with the most common genes and DNA. This sample lists approximately 130,000 distinct CDR3 sequences; about a fifth were detected once. Roughly 2.6% of the sample rests with the top ten. Lymph node samples came from the axillary draining lymph nodes of breast cancer patients.

This clonotype was detected ten times or more. The specificity of this receptor is unknown. The record has no base qualities; no much larger clone is one base away. The receptor's source is a female donor with breast cancer. Some clones in this sample may be carry-over from other donors' samples. Here the chain combines TRBV29-1 and TRBJ2-1; the D gene identity is not certain. The sequenced sample was axillary lymph node tissue. CDR3 loop: CSVEKATYNEQFF. The DNA reads as follows: TGCAGCGTTGAGAAGGCTACATACAATGAGCAGTTCTTC.